What follows are 31 T cell receptor beta chains derived from one specimen sequenced in a study of T cells in Graves' hyperthyroidism and ophthalmopathy. It was RNA transcripts that yielded the amplified TCR beta CDR3 regions. An initial round of RT-PCR targeting the TCR CDR3 relied on the HTBI primer set. TCRdb reprocessed the multiplex PCR reads with MiXCR, giving one entry per CDR3 protein. Of 450,000 to 600,000 distinct CDR3 sequences detected, 14% appear once; the ten largest clones hold about 14%. Specimen: blood. The receptors were gathered from a woman aged 35 to 49 with Graves' hyperthyroidism.

As concerns this clonotype: Just one base apart from a much larger clone, this may be a read error. This chain connects TRBV7-2 to TRBJ1-1, with a tentative D call TRBD1 (5 bases). This CDR3 has 16 amino acids. CDR1 and CDR2 (germline): SGHTA, FQGNSA. The CDR3 DNA sequence: TGTGCCAGCAGCCCCGAGAGGGGCACTATGAACACTAAAGCTTTCTTT. It encodes CASSPERGTMNTKAFF. Based on the CDR3 plus reference TRBV7-2 and TRBJ1-1, the full variable domain is GAGVSQSPSNKVTEKGKDVELRCDPISGHTALYWYRQSLGQGLEFLIYFQGNSAPDKSGLPSDRFSAERTGGSVSTLTIQRTQQEDSAVYLCASSPERGTMNTKAFFGQGTRLTVV.

This clonotype was detected many times. The V gene is TRBV14, the J gene TRBJ2-5; 8 nucleotides match TRBD2. The V and J ends lost 6 bases and 2 bases, in that order; junction bases with no gene match: 5. From germline, CDR1 is SGHDN and CDR2 FVKESK. The CDR3 contains 14 residues. DNA for the CDR3: TGTGCCAGCAGTAGCGGGGCCAGTCAAGAGACCCAGTACTTC. Translating it yields CASSSGASQETQYF.

This clonotype has at least ten counts. CDR3 nucleotides: TGTGCCAGCAGTGATCAGGGGGCGTTAACAACTGAAGCTTTCTTT. This translates into CASSDQGALTTEAFF. The V gene is TRBV6-1, the J gene TRBJ1-1; 8 bases align to TRBD1. The CDR3 runs 15 residues. Germline CDR1 reads MNHNS; CDR2 reads SASEGT. With 3 bases clipped from V and 5 bases from J, the junction kept 8 bases outside the gene matches.

This clonotype was observed a handful of times. The V call is TRBV24-1, the J call TRBJ1-5; 7 positions match TRBD1. V was clipped by 6 bases and J by 6 bases; unmatched bases: 10. Germline V gene sequence: CDR1 KGHDR, CDR2 SFDVKD. The CDR3 loop spans 15 amino acids. CDR3 sequence (DNA): TGTGCCACCAGTAAAGAACAGGGGAAGGGTCAGCCCCAGCATTTT. It translates to CATSKEQGKGQPQHF.

Note on this clonotype: Being one base from a much bigger clone, this may be a read error. V gene TRBV20-1 combines with J gene TRBJ2-7, with TRBD2 matching over 8 bases. The V gene's germline CDR1 is DFQATT and CDR2 SNEGSKA (reference sequence). The CDR3 totals 15 residues. V lost 0 bases and J lost 2; bases outside the gene matches: 6. The CDR3 nucleotides are TGCAGTGCTAGAGATCCGGCGGGGGGTACCTACGAGCAGTACTTC. It specifies CSARDPAGGTYEQYF.

This clonotype was counted only a few times. V usage is TRBV7-9 and J usage is TRBJ2-2; D remains ambiguous. The CDR3 sequence is 14 residues long. In germline, CDR1 is SEHNR, CDR2 FQNEAQ (reference sequence). V lost 2 bases and J 6 bases, leaving 10 bases between the germline ends. This CDR3 is CASSLSSWSGELFF. The DNA of the CDR3 is TGTGCCAGCAGCTTAAGTTCGTGGTCCGGGGAGCTGTTTTTT. The full variable domain, in which reference TRBV7-9 and TRBJ2-2 provide the parts outside the CDR3, is DTGVSQNPRHKITKRGQNVTFRCDPISEHNRLYWYRQTLGQGPEFLTYFQNEAQLEKSRLLSDRFSAERPKGSFSTLEIQRTEQGDSAMYLCASSLSSWSGELFFGEGSRLTVL.

This clonotype was counted only a few times. V is TRBV12-5 and J is TRBJ2-3; D gene ambiguous. The CDR3 is 14 amino acids. V lost 0 bases and J 11 bases, leaving 15 bases between the germline ends. Germline loops: CDR1 LGHNT, CDR2 FRNRAP. CDR3 sequence: CASGLVQGGPRQYF. As DNA, the CDR3 is TGTGCTAGTGGTTTGGTACAAGGTGGACCAAGGCAGTATTTT.

There are a few counts of this clonotype. The V gene is TRBV19, the J gene TRBJ2-3; D gene ambiguous. This CDR3 region has 16 residues. Germline V lookup: CDR1 LNHDA, CDR2 SQIVND (reference sequence). V lost 5 bases to trimming and J lost 0 bases, with 15 bases between them. In DNA, the CDR3 is TGTGCCAGTAGTCTAATGTGGCAGACTAGCACAGATACGCAGTATTTT. Its translation is CASSLMWQTSTDTQYF.

The chain recombines TRBV19 with TRBJ2-2; weak D call: TRBD2 (5 bases). The CDR3 totals 14 residues. The V and J ends lost 5 bases and 4 bases respectively, with 11 bases between them. In germline, CDR1 is LNHDA, CDR2 SQIVND (reference sequence). CDR3 nucleotide sequence: TGTGCCAGTAGTCTTCGGGATTTCACCGGGGAGCTGTTTTTT. This gives the protein CASSLRDFTGELFF.

This clonotype was counted many times. This chain joins TRBV7-2 and TRBJ2-7; D may correspond to TRBD1 or TRBD2 (5 bases each). The germline gives CDR1 SGHTA, CDR2 FQGNSA. Trimming stripped 6 bases from V and 2 bases from J, with 14 bases between. This CDR3 region has 14 residues. CDR3 in DNA: TGTGCCAGCAGACGGGCAGGGAGTACCTACGAGCAGTACTTC. Its protein is CASRRAGSTYEQYF.

J is TRBJ2-7 and V is TRBV9, with a tentative D call TRBD2 (6 bases). V lost 4 bases, J lost 5 bases, and 19 bases lay in between. The CDR3 loop spans 15 amino acids. Germline-derived CDR1 and CDR2 are SGDLS and YYNGEE. Written as DNA, the CDR3 is TGTGCCAGCAGCCCTTGGGACTCCGAGTCCGACGAGCAGTACTTC. This translates into CASSPWDSESDEQYF.

The CDR3 nucleotides are TGCGCCAGCAAAGAAAAGGGACAGGGTGATGAGGAGCAGTACTTC. Translating gives CASKEKGQGDEEQYF. The V and J genes are TRBV10-1 and TRBJ2-7, with 9 bases that match TRBD1. With V trimmed by 7 bases and J by 7 bases, 14 bases remained unmatched. The CDR3 is 15 amino acids. Germline values: CDR1 WNHNN, CDR2 SYGVQD (reference sequence).

This clonotype appeared a few times. The chain employs TRBV19 and TRBJ2-1; 8 bases line up with TRBD2. Germline lookup yields CDR1 LNHDA and CDR2 SQIVND (reference sequence). The junction had 18 bases not matched to a gene; V was cut back by 3 bases and J by 5 bases. This CDR3 is built from 19 residues. CDR3 protein: CASSIRGDPSSGRDNEQFF. CDR3 DNA sequence: TGTGCCAGTAGTATCCGGGGAGATCCATCTTCCGGGAGGGACAATGAGCAGTTCTTC.

This clonotype was observed many times. The V call is TRBV6-1, the J call TRBJ2-7; perhaps TRBD2 as D (5 bases). The CDR3 spans 15 residues. Germline V gives CDR1 MNHNS, CDR2 SASEGT. Trimming shortened V by 5 bases and J by 0 bases, and 14 bases separated the two germline ends. The DNA of the CDR3 is TGTGCCAGCAGTCCCGGCCTGGACTTCTCCTACGAGCAGTACTTC. Residues: CASSPGLDFSYEQYF.

This clonotype occurred many times. An end of the junction differs from the germline gene, which may be a read error. The J gene is TRBJ2-1, the V gene TRBV18; TRBD2 matches 7 bases. Germline CDR1 and CDR2: KGHSH and LQKENI. This CDR3 contains 15 residues. CDR3 bases: TGTGCCAGCTCCCCACTAGCGTCAGAGAACAATGAGCAGTTCTTC. Translated: CASSPLASENNEQFF.

Many counts were recorded for this clonotype. V gene TRBV5-1 combines with J gene TRBJ2-1; D call uncertain. V lost 0 bases and J 2 bases, leaving 12 bases between the germline ends. This CDR3 is built from 16 residues. Germline values: CDR1 SGHRS, CDR2 YFSETQ. The CDR3 region is CASSLAPATTYNEQFF. The CDR3 nucleotides are TGCGCCAGCAGCTTGGCCCCAGCGACGACCTACAATGAGCAGTTCTTC.

Remarks on this clonotype: The conserved phenylalanine or tryptophan is not found at the CDR3 terminus, so this likely reflects a read error. The gene calls are TRBV20-1 and TRBJ1-5; D ambiguous. The CDR3 runs 12 residues. CDR1 and CDR2 (germline): DFQATT, SNEGSKA (reference sequence). CDR3 DNA: TGCAGTGCTAGTGTCCTCAATCAGTCCCAGCATCTT. This codes for CSASVLNQSQHL.

J is TRBJ2-5 and V is TRBV14, with 10 bases lining up with TRBD2. The CDR3 extends over 14 amino acids. Germline V CDR1 and CDR2: SGHDN, FVKESK. Germline trimming cut 6 bases from V and 7 bases from J; bases unmatched to any gene: 8. The DNA of the CDR3 is TGTGCCAGCAGTCCGGGACTAGCGACCGTGACCCAGTACTTC. Translation gives CASSPGLATVTQYF.

This chain links TRBV12-3 or TRBV12-4 with TRBJ2-3; the D is unclear. The V end lost 3 bases, the J end lost 2 bases, and 27 bases lay between the germline ends. This CDR3 is built from 20 residues. CDR3 bases: TGTGCCAGCAGTTTGGAGTGGACCCCCGACTTCCCACGATACACAGATACGCAGTATTTT. This sequence encodes CASSLEWTPDFPRYTDTQYF.

The table lists this clonotype with many counts. The chain combines TRBV3-1 with TRBJ1-1; D gene ambiguous. CDR1 is LGHDT and CDR2 is YNNKEL in the germline V gene (reference sequence). CDR3 length equals 12 residues. V was clipped by 1 base and J by 9 bases, with 9 bases between them. CDR3 loop: CASSQGEGQAFF. The CDR3 DNA sequence: TGTGCCAGCAGCCAAGGTGAAGGGCAAGCTTTCTTT.

This clonotype appeared many times. The rearrangement joins TRBV11-2 to TRBJ2-2, with no clear D. Germline CDR1 is SGHAT and CDR2 is FQNNGV. This CDR3 region has 12 residues. Trimming cost V 4 bases and J 5 bases, with 5 bases left between them. The CDR3 region has the DNA TGTGCCAGCAGCTCAGAGACCGGGGAGCTGTTTTTT. This sequence encodes CASSSETGELFF.

The chain carries TRBV12-5 and TRBJ2-2; D tentatively fits TRBD1 or TRBD2 (7 bases each). CDR1 is LGHNT and CDR2 is FRNRAP in the germline V gene. The V end lost 1 base, the J end lost 7 bases, and 19 bases lay between the germline ends. This CDR3 comprises 17 residues. CDR3 coding DNA: TGTGCTAGTGGTTTGGCCGCCCAGGGGGGGAAGGACGGGGAGCTGTTTTTT. This translates into CASGLAAQGGKDGELFF.

This chain joins TRBV4-1 and TRBJ1-2, with D perhaps matching TRBD1 (5 bases). This CDR3 has 12 amino acids. Trimming shortened V by 0 bases and J by 8 bases, and 7 bases separated the two germline ends. The germline CDR1 and CDR2 sequences are MGHRA and YSYEKL. CDR3 loop: CASSQDRAGYTF. The CDR3 nucleotides are TGCGCCAGCAGCCAAGACAGGGCAGGCTACACCTTC.

In this sample, this clonotype turned up many times. The chain combines TRBV7-2 with TRBJ2-5, with D uncertain. The germline V and J ends were trimmed by 5 bases and 5 bases, with 12 bases remaining between them. Germline CDR1 is SGHTA and CDR2 is FQGNSA. CDR3 size: 13 residues. CDR3 sequence: CASSQALRETQYF. CDR3 DNA sequence: TGTGCCAGCAGCCAGGCCCTCCGTGAGACCCAGTACTTC. The full variable domain, with the rest looked up from reference TRBV7-2 and TRBJ2-5, is GAGVSQSPSNKVTEKGKDVELRCDPISGHTALYWYRQSLGQGLEFLIYFQGNSAPDKSGLPSDRFSAERTGGSVSTLTIQRTQQEDSAVYLCASSQALRETQYFGPGTRLLVL.

This clonotype was seen many times. The genes are TRBV30 and TRBJ2-1; 11 bases fit TRBD2. The CDR3 totals 18 residues. Unmatched junction bases numbered 10, after V lost 1 base and J lost 2 bases. Germline CDR1 reads GTSNPN; CDR2 reads SVGIG (reference sequence). As DNA, the CDR3 is TGTGCCTGGAGTGAAACTAGCGGGAGTTTTCTGGCCTACAATGAGCAGTTCTTC. This translates into CAWSETSGSFLAYNEQFF.

With regard to this clonotype: Just one base apart from a much larger clone, this may be a read error. The V call is TRBV27, the J call TRBJ1-5; unclear D gene. This CDR3 is built from 15 residues. Germline values: CDR1 MNHEY, CDR2 SMNVEV (reference sequence). V was pared by 4 bases and J by 0 bases, with 10 bases between. Here the CDR3 reads CASSSGAHSNQPQHF. The CDR3 DNA sequence: TGTGCCAGCAGTTCTGGTGCGCATAGCAATCAGCCCCAGCATTTT.

This clonotype occurred many times. CDR3 sequence (DNA): TGTGCCAGCAGTATTACTAGCGGGAGGTGGAGCACAGATACGCAGTATTTT. This sequence encodes CASSITSGRWSTDTQYF. The chain is built from TRBV28 and TRBJ2-3, with 12 nucleotides matching TRBD2. The CDR3 spans 17 residues. The V gene's germline CDR1 is MDHEN and CDR2 SYDVKM. Losses at the gene ends were 5 bases for V and 0 bases for J; bases not matched to a gene: 6. Full variable domain (remainder filled in from reference TRBV28 and TRBJ2-3): DVKVTQSSRYLVKRTGEKVFLECVQDMDHENMFWYRQDPGLGLRLIYFSYDVKMKEKGDIPEGYSVSREKKERFSLILESASTNQTSMYLCASSITSGRWSTDTQYFGPGTRLTVL.

This clonotype has only a few counts. The chain recombines TRBV12-3 or TRBV12-4 with TRBJ2-3; 12 nucleotides match TRBD2. The V and J ends lost 6 bases and 4 bases, in that order; junction bases with no gene match: 5. The CDR3 spans 15 residues. Here the CDR3 reads CASRPSGRVPDTQYF. CDR3 DNA sequence: TGTGCCAGCAGACCTAGCGGGAGGGTACCAGATACGCAGTATTTT.

The chain joins TRBV2 to TRBJ1-6; the D is unclear. CDR1 and CDR2 from the germline V gene are SNHLY and FYNNEI. The CDR3 totals 11 residues. The V gene lost 9 bases and the J gene lost 15 bases, with 15 bases spanning the gap. DNA of the CDR3: TGTGCCAGACTAGTAGGAGAGAACCTCCACTTT. Its protein is CARLVGENLHF. Full variable domain (rest looked up from reference TRBV2 and TRBJ1-6): EPEVTQTPSHQVTQMGQEVILRCVPISNHLYFYWYRQILGQKVEFLVSFYNNEISEKSEIFDDQFSVERPDGSNFTLKIRSTKLEDSAMYFCARLVGENLHFGNGTRLTVT.

This clonotype was picked up many times. For the CDR3, the DNA is TGTGCCAGCAGTGGGAGAGCCCGTGAAAAACTGTTTTTT. Translated: CASSGRAREKLFF. The V and J genes are TRBV2 and TRBJ1-4; D unresolved. Trimming stripped 4 bases from V and 7 bases from J, with 10 bases between. From germline, CDR1 is SNHLY and CDR2 FYNNEI. CDR3 length: 13 residues.

This clonotype has a count of ten or more. The chain carries TRBV2 and TRBJ2-2, with 8 positions matching TRBD1. Germline V CDR1 and CDR2: SNHLY, FYNNEI. Trimming took 10 bases from V and 6 from J; bases not matched to a gene: 16. The CDR3 length is 16 residues. This CDR3 is CAIVPTGTGGPGELFF. The CDR3 nucleotides read TGTGCCATAGTCCCAACCGGGACAGGAGGTCCCGGGGAGCTGTTTTTT.